This record looks at one T cell receptor (beta chain) sequence and its context. The protocol was immunoSEQ multiplex PCR, while the TCRdb copy is restricted to in-frame clones and leaves out a portion. The table lists 53,000 or so clones, less than 95% of them singletons, with 5.5% to 8% in the top ten. This record belongs to a study of blood T cell repertoires in COVID-19. The CDR3 extends over 17 amino acids. V lost 4 bases and J lost 1, with 20 bases in between. CDR1 is MNHEY and CDR2 is SVGEGT in the germline V gene. Sequencing input: peripheral blood. This TCR came from a middle-aged man with acute or convalescent COVID-19. The chain couples TRBV6-2 or TRBV6-3 to TRBJ2-7; tentative D call: TRBD1 (6 bases). This CDR3 reads CASSFRGRVPGSYEQYF. CDR3 coding DNA: TGTGCCAGCAGTTTCAGGGGTAGGGTTCCTGGGTCCTACGAGCAGTACTTC.